This T cell receptor (beta chain) appears in the sequencing data of a study of shared clonotypes between healthy human individuals. Study-wide findings and caveats: An expected dependence of interdonor clonotype sharing on sequencing depth was noted.

Genomic DNA per cell subset filled all wells of several immunoSEQ plates. Original methodology: ImmunoSEQ only sent back junction sequences with no quality scores, so filtering was done differently. Using immunoSEQ multiplex PCR, the repertoire was profiled, and TCRdb retains in-frame clones only, with some absent. For V, J and clone size, that table is used; D and trimming come from the DNA. The sample contains fewer than 850,000 clones, less than 95% of which appear only once. Germline V CDR1 and CDR2: MNHEY, SMNVEV (reference sequence). J lost 7 bases, V lost 5 bases, and 10 bases had no gene match. This CDR3 spans 16 amino acids. Note on this clone: Antigen unknown.

This receptor was taken from a man aged 18-30 years in good health. Some clones in this sample may be carry-over from other donors' samples. This rearrangement joins TRBV27 to TRBJ2-1; 11 bases are a match to TRBD2. Sequenced material: memory CD8+ T cells from PBMCs. As to subset: CD45RO+ cells pooled with CCR7-negative TemRA cells. CDR3 in amino acids: CASSLIAGGPGNEQFF. CDR3 nucleotide sequence: TGTGCCAGCAGTCTGATAGCGGGAGGGCCTGGGAATGAGCAGTTCTTC.